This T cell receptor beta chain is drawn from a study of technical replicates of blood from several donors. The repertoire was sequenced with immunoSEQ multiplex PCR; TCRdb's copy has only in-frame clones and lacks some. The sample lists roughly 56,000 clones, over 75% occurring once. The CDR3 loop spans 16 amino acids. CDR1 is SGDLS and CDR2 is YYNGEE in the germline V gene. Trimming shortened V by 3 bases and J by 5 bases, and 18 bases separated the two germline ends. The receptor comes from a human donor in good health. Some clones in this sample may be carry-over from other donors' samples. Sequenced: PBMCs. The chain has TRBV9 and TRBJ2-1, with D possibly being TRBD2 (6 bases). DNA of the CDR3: TGTGCCAGCAGCGAACCATCGGGAGTTTTAGACAATGAGCAGTTCTTC. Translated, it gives CASSEPSGVLDNEQFF.